This T cell receptor beta chain was identified in a study of cytomegalovirus exposure and HLA in healthy donors. There are 14 residues in the CDR3. The germline V gene has CDR1 MNHEY and CDR2 SMNVEV (reference sequence). Deletions cut 3 bases from V and 6 bases from J, with 11 bases between. The PCR ran on 60 Vbeta and 13 Jbeta primers. Some clones are missing from TCRdb's copy, which holds only in-frame ones; the method was immunoSEQ multiplex PCR. This table holds over 95,000 clones, over 75% found once. The chain recombines TRBV27 with TRBJ2-2; D unresolved. Sequenced sample: PBMCs. This clonotype was sampled from a man between 40 and 49 years old in good health and CMV-seropositive. The CDR3 bases are TGTGCCAGCAGTTTGGCGGTGACGTCCGGGGAGCTGTTTTTT. Translated: CASSLAVTSGELFF.